The 29 T cell receptor beta chains below were found in one sample sequenced in a study of CD8 T cells in Susac syndrome. The authors reverse transcribed roughly 0.5 to 1 ug RNA with random hexamers. From the immunoSEQ multiplex PCR reads, TCRdb called clonotypes with MiXCR, one entry per CDR3 protein. The repertoire holds about 140,000 distinct CDR3 sequences, with 95% as singletons. The sample consisted of CD4+ T cells from PBMCs. These receptors were taken from a human donor with Susac syndrome.

The chain joins TRBV7-9 to TRBJ1-1; the D gene is possibly TRBD1 (6 bases). This CDR3 contains 16 residues. V was cut by 1 base and J by 4 bases, with 16 bases left in between. Per germline, CDR1 SEHNR and CDR2 FQNEAQ (reference sequence). The CDR3 DNA sequence: TGTGCCAGCAGCTTAGTTACAGGGAGAGGGGCCACTGAAGCTTTCTTT. This sequence encodes CASSLVTGRGATEAFF.

V and J are TRBV29-1 and TRBJ2-3; TRBD2 might be the D (7 bases). This CDR3 is built from 15 residues. Germline V lookup: CDR1 SQVTM, CDR2 ANQGSEA. Trimming removed 4 bases at V and 3 bases at J, with 17 bases between. CDR3 sequence: CSVVGGGRGTDTQYF. For the CDR3, the DNA is TGCAGCGTTGTGGGAGGGGGGCGAGGAACAGATACGCAGTATTTT.

V gene TRBV5-4 combines with J gene TRBJ2-6; the D gene is possibly TRBD2 (5 bases). With 4 bases removed from V and 0 bases from J, the gap between germline ends came to 8 bases. The germline gives CDR1 SGHNT, CDR2 YYREEE (reference sequence). The CDR3 length is 15 residues. CDR3 amino acids: CASSPGSSGANVLTF. CDR3 bases: TGTGCCAGCAGCCCGGGGAGCTCTGGGGCCAACGTCCTGACTTTC. Filled out from reference TRBV5-4 and TRBJ2-6, the complete variable domain reads ETGVTQSPTHLIKTRGQQVTLRCSSQSGHNTVSWYQQALGQGPQFIFQYYREEENGRGNFPPRFSGLQFPNYSSELNVNALELDDSALYLCASSPGSSGANVLTFGAGSRLTVL.

The V gene is TRBV6-1, the J gene TRBJ2-5; perhaps TRBD1 as D (5 bases). The V end lost 3 bases, the J end lost 9 bases, and 17 bases lay between the germline ends. The CDR3 consists of 14 residues. Germline CDR1 and CDR2: MNHNS and SASEGT. CDR3 amino acids: CASSDKGRMGPQYF. The CDR3 bases are TGTGCCAGCAGTGATAAAGGGCGGATGGGGCCCCAGTACTTC.

V is TRBV9 and J is TRBJ2-1; 9 nucleotides align to TRBD1. V lost 0 bases, J lost 3 bases, and 4 bases stayed unmatched. The CDR3 is made up of 16 amino acids. Germline V CDR1 and CDR2: SGDLS, YYNGEE. CDR3 sequence reads: CASSVGGTGNYNEQFF. The CDR3 DNA reads as TGTGCCAGCAGCGTAGGGGGGACAGGGAACTACAATGAGCAGTTCTTC.

The chain is built from TRBV2 and TRBJ1-1; 8 bases fit TRBD1. Germline trimming cut 7 bases from V and 2 bases from J; bases unmatched to any gene: 9. Germline V gene sequence: CDR1 SNHLY, CDR2 FYNNEI. The CDR3 spans 15 residues. CDR3 in amino acids: CASINPGQVNTEAFF. Here the CDR3 DNA reads TGTGCCAGCATAAACCCGGGACAGGTTAACACTGAAGCTTTCTTT.

The chain joins TRBV29-1 to TRBJ2-1, with 7 bases that match TRBD2. In germline, CDR1 is SQVTM, CDR2 ANQGSEA. The CDR3 loop spans 12 amino acids. J was trimmed by 6 bases and V by 3 bases; bases with no gene match: 2. The CDR3 DNA reads TGCAGCGTTGATTCGGGGGGCAATGAGCAGTTCTTC. Translation gives CSVDSGGNEQFF.

This clonotype was counted between two and nine times. This chain links TRBV28 with TRBJ2-7; 13 nucleotides match TRBD2. Trimming cost V 5 bases and J 6 bases; bases outside gene matches: 7. This CDR3 contains 15 residues. The germline CDR1 and CDR2 sequences are MDHEN and SYDVKM. The CDR3 coding sequence is TGTGCCAGCAGTCCCGGACTAGCGGGAGTAGGCGAGCAGTACTTC. Translating it yields CASSPGLAGVGEQYF.

This chain links TRBV6-4 with TRBJ2-1; 7 bases agree with TRBD1. CDR3 length equals 14 residues. After removal of 5 bases from V and 4 bases from J, the junction contained 5 bases not matched to a gene. Per germline, CDR1 MRHNA and CDR2 SNTAGT. The CDR3 DNA is TGTGCCAGCAGTCCCGGGACAGAATACAATGAGCAGTTCTTC. This gives the protein CASSPGTEYNEQFF.

This chain connects TRBV20-1 to TRBJ2-2; D gene unclear. The CDR3 length is 14 residues. Germline loops: CDR1 DFQATT, CDR2 SNEGSKA (reference sequence). V dropped 1 base and J dropped 3 bases, with 9 bases sitting between them. The CDR3 DNA follows: TGCAGTGCTAGAGGAGGATCTTACACCGGGGAGCTGTTTTTT. Its translation is CSARGGSYTGELFF.

Only one count was recorded for this clonotype. J is TRBJ1-1 and V is TRBV2, with 7 bases that match TRBD1. CDR1 is SNHLY, CDR2 FYNNEI, per germline. V was clipped by 6 bases and J by 14 bases; unmatched bases: 18. The CDR3 is 14 amino acids. The CDR3 is CASRRQGPVRRSFF. Written as DNA, the CDR3 is TGTGCCAGCAGGCGACAGGGACCTGTTCGCCGCTCGTTCTTT.

V is TRBV5-1 and J is TRBJ1-1; TRBD1 agrees at 7 bases. CDR3 length equals 15 residues. Looked up from germline, CDR1 is SGHRS and CDR2 is YFSETQ. Trimming cost V 4 bases and J 6 bases; bases outside gene matches: 12. The chain's CDR3 is CASSQGQASGAEAFF. DNA for the CDR3: TGCGCCAGCAGCCAAGGACAGGCCTCAGGGGCTGAAGCTTTCTTT.

The genes are TRBV29-1 and TRBJ1-2, with D uncertain. The V gene lost 5 bases and the J gene lost 3 bases, with 7 bases spanning the gap. The germline V gene has CDR1 SQVTM and CDR2 ANQGSEA. This CDR3 spans 11 amino acids. DNA of the CDR3: TGCAGCGTTATGACCGACTATGGCTACACCTTC. Protein product: CSVMTDYGYTF.

The V call is TRBV15, the J call TRBJ1-5; a weak D match, TRBD1 (5 bases). Germline-derived CDR1 and CDR2 are LNHNV and YYDKDF (reference sequence). The CDR3 covers 15 residues. V lost 0 bases and J lost 11, with 17 bases in between. The DNA for the CDR3 is TGTGCCACCAGCAGAGATTCGGGGGACGTCCGGACCCAGCATTTT. It translates to CATSRDSGDVRTQHF.

V and J are TRBV4-1 and TRBJ2-7; 9 bases are a match to TRBD2. Trimming at V came to 1 base and at J to 6 bases, leaving 10 bases not matched to a gene. The CDR3 loop spans 16 amino acids. The germline V gene encodes CDR1 MGHRA and CDR2 YSYEKL. The CDR3 loop reads CASSQVGGRAKGEQYF. The CDR3 nucleotides read TGCGCCAGCAGCCAAGTCGGCGGGAGGGCCAAGGGCGAGCAGTACTTC.

The chain uses TRBV12-3 or TRBV12-4 and TRBJ2-7; D might be TRBD1 (7 bases). Trimming left V 7 bases short and J 3 bases short, with 16 bases between. CDR3 size: 14 residues. The CDR3 DNA reads TGTGCCAGCACCCATCAGGGGGGATTCTACGAGCAGTACTTC. It codes for CASTHQGGFYEQYF.

The chain is built from TRBV29-1 and TRBJ2-7; no clear D. This CDR3 comprises 12 residues. The V end lost 4 bases, the J end lost 2 bases, and 9 bases lay between the germline ends. Germline V gives CDR1 SQVTM, CDR2 ANQGSEA. In DNA, the CDR3 is TGCAGCGTTGTAGCAGCAACCTACGAGCAGTACTTC. It translates to CSVVAATYEQYF.

The CDR3 DNA reads as TGTGCCAGTAGTATAGGGGGGATCTACGAGCAGTACTTC. Translating gives CASSIGGIYEQYF. The rearrangement links TRBV19 to TRBJ2-7; TRBD1 or TRBD2 may be the D gene (5 bases each). Germline values: CDR1 LNHDA, CDR2 SQIVND (reference sequence). V was trimmed by 1 base and J by 3 bases, leaving 7 bases between them. The CDR3 sequence is 13 residues long.

The CDR3 loop reads CASSSTGNSPLHF. Here the CDR3 DNA reads TGTGCCAGCAGTTCGACTGGGAATTCACCCCTCCACTTT. This sequence joins TRBV12-3 or TRBV12-4 and TRBJ1-6; no firm D call. V lost 4 bases and J lost 7, with 8 bases in between. The CDR3 is made up of 13 amino acids.

V and J are TRBV7-3 and TRBJ2-1; 8 nucleotides line up with TRBD2. This CDR3 is built from 15 residues. V was pared by 5 bases and J by 7 bases, with 10 bases of the junction left unmatched. CDR1 SGHTA and CDR2 FQGTGA come from the germline V gene. The chain's CDR3 is CASSRGGSGGNEQFF. The CDR3 DNA follows: TGTGCCAGCAGCCGGGGGGGTAGCGGAGGGAATGAGCAGTTCTTC.

V and J are TRBV12-3 or TRBV12-4 and TRBJ1-6; unclear D gene. Deletions cut 6 bases from V and 9 bases from J, with 15 bases between. CDR3 length equals 14 residues. CDR3 sequence (DNA): TGTGCCAGCAGCCCCATTAATAGCGGTTCACCCCTCCACTTT. It translates to CASSPINSGSPLHF.

The chain links TRBV11-2 to TRBJ2-3; 9 nucleotides line up with TRBD2. Germline CDR1 SGHAT, CDR2 FQNNGV. This CDR3 spans 15 amino acids. Trimming took 2 bases from V and 6 from J; bases not matched to a gene: 6. CDR3 bases: TGTGCCAGCAGCTTACGGTTGCTAGCGGGGGATACGCAGTATTTT. Translated, it gives CASSLRLLAGDTQYF.

J is TRBJ2-6 and V is TRBV6-1; 9 bases line up with TRBD1. V lost 6 bases, J lost 1 base, and 7 bases stayed unmatched. This CDR3 has 17 amino acids. The germline V gene has CDR1 MNHNS and CDR2 SASEGT. The CDR3 region has the DNA TGTGCCAGCAGACGGACAGGGGTGGATTCTGGGGCCAACGTCCTGACTTTC. Its translation: CASRRTGVDSGANVLTF.

The chain joins TRBV4-1 to TRBJ1-5, with D possibly matching TRBD1 (6 bases). CDR1 MGHRA and CDR2 YSYEKL come from the germline V gene. Trimming pared 2 bases from V and 2 bases from J, leaving 13 bases between. The CDR3 extends over 16 amino acids. The chain's CDR3 is CASSQTWTDGNQPQHF. The DNA for the CDR3 is TGCGCCAGCAGCCAAACGTGGACAGATGGCAATCAGCCCCAGCATTTT.

This chain uses TRBV5-1 with TRBJ2-5; 7 bases fit TRBD2. V was clipped by 5 bases and J by 0 bases; unmatched bases: 4. The CDR3 is 14 residues long. Germline V gene lookup returns CDR1 SGHRS and CDR2 YFSETQ. The DNA of the CDR3 is TGCGCCAGCAGAGCAGGGAGGGACCAAGAGACCCAGTACTTC. Amino acids: CASRAGRDQETQYF.

The V and J genes are TRBV29-1 and TRBJ2-6, with D perhaps assigned TRBD1 or TRBD2 (5 bases each). The CDR3 sequence is 16 residues long. Per germline, CDR1 SQVTM and CDR2 ANQGSEA. V was trimmed by 7 bases and J by 0 bases, leaving 16 bases between them. This CDR3 is CSAAVGAPSGANVLTF. Here the CDR3 DNA reads TGCAGCGCTGCAGTCGGGGCCCCCTCTGGGGCCAACGTCCTGACTTTC.

The chain recombines TRBV9 with TRBJ1-2, with a weak D call TRBD1 (6 bases). CDR3 length equals 13 residues. CDR1 and CDR2 (germline): SGDLS, YYNGEE. V gave up 6 bases and J gave up 2 bases, with 11 bases separating them. In DNA, the CDR3 is TGTGCCAGCAACGAAAGGGGGAACTATGGCTACACCTTC. The encoded protein is CASNERGNYGYTF.

The rearrangement uses TRBV12-3 or TRBV12-4 and TRBJ2-1; perhaps TRBD2 as D (5 bases). The CDR3 is 14 residues long. V lost 7 bases and J 0 bases, leaving 10 bases between the germline ends. The CDR3 sequence is CASTDSSSYNEQFF. DNA of the CDR3: TGTGCCAGCACGGACTCGAGCTCCTACAATGAGCAGTTCTTC.

V is TRBV27 and J is TRBJ2-7, with no clear D. Between the trimmed V and J ends, which lost 3 bases and 6 bases, there was a span of 12 bases. The CDR3 sequence is 13 residues long. Germline V gene data show CDR1 as MNHEY and CDR2 as SMNVEV (reference sequence). CDR3 DNA: TGTGCCAGCAGTTTGTCTGTGTCGGGCGAGCAGTACTTC. It specifies CASSLSVSGEQYF.